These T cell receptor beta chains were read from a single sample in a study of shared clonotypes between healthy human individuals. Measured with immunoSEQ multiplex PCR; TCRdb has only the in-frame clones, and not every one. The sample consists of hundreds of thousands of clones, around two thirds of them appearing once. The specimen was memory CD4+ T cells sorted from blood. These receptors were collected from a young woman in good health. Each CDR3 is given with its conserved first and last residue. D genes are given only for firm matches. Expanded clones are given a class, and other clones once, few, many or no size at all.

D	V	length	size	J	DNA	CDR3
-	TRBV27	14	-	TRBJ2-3	TGTGCCAGCAGTTCCGCCCCCCTGGCAGATACGCAGTATTTT	CASSSAPLADTQYF
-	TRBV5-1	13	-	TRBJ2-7	TGCGCCAGCTCGACTACGAGCTCCTACGAGCAGTACTTC	CASSTTSSYEQYF
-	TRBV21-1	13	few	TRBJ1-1	TGTGCCAGCAGCAATGGGGGACACCTTGAAGCTTTCTTT	CASSNGGHLEAFF
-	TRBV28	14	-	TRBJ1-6	TGTGCCAGCAGTTTAGGGCAGTCGAATTCACCCCTCCACTTT	CASSLGQSNSPLHF
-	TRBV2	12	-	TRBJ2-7	TGTGCCAGCAGTGTACAGGGCTACGAGCAGTACTTC	CASSVQGYEQYF
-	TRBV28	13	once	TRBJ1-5	TGTGCCAGCAGCCGCCCCCCCAATCAGCCCCAGCATTTT	CASSRPPNQPQHF
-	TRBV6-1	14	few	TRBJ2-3	TGTGCCAGCAGTGACAGGTCTAGCACAGATACGCAGTATTTT	CASSDRSSTDTQYF
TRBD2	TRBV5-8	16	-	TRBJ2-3	TGTGCCAGCAGCTCTAAACTAGCGACAATGGTAGATACGCAGTATTTT	CASSSKLATMVDTQYF
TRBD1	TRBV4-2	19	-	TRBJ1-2	TGTGCCAGCAGCCCCCTCTTCCCGGGACAGGGGAGAACTCCCTATGGCTACACCTTC	CASSPLFPGQGRTPYGYTF
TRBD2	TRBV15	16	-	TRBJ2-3	TGTGCCACCAGCAGACCAGCGGGAGATTTTGCAGATACGCAGTATTTT	CATSRPAGDFADTQYF
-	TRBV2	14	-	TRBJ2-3	TGTGCCAGCACCGGGAGAGTAAGCACAGATACGCAGTATTTT	CASTGRVSTDTQYF
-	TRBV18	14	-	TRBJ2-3	TGTGCCAGCTCACAACGGACTCAAACAGATACGCAGTATTTT	CASSQRTQTDTQYF
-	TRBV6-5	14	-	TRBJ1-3	TGTGCCAGCTCCCTGGCAGGCTCTGGAAACACCATATATTTT	CASSLAGSGNTIYF
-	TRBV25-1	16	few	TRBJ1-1	TGTGCCAGCAGTGAATACCAGGAAGAGAAGAACACTGAAGCTTTCTTT	CASSEYQEEKNTEAFF
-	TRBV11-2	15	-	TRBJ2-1	TGTGCCAGCAGCTTAGTTTTACTGGGGGGCAATGAGCAGTTCTTC	CASSLVLLGGNEQFF
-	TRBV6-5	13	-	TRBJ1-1	TGTGCCAGCAGTTACTCGGCCTGGGGGGAAGCTTTCTTT	CASSYSAWGEAFF
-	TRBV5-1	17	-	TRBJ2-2	TGCGCCAGCAGCTTGGGAGCCATTCCGGGGAATACCGGGGAGCTGTTTTTT	CASSLGAIPGNTGELFF
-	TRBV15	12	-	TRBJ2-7	TGTGCCACCAGCAGAGGAGGCTACGAGCAGTACTTC	CATSRGGYEQYF
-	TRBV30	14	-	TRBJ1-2	TGTGCCTGGAGCTGGACAGTGGATAACTATGGCTACACCTTC	CAWSWTVDNYGYTF
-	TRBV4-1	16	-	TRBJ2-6	TGCGCCAGCAGCCAAGATGAGCGCTCTGGGGCCAACGTCCTGACTTTC	CASSQDERSGANVLTF
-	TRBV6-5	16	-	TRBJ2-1	TGTGCCAGCAGTTTCTCTTTCGCTAGCTCCTACAATGAGCAGTTCTTC	CASSFSFASSYNEQFF
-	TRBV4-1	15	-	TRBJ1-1	TGCGCCAGCAGCAGACGGGCGGACCTGAACACTGAAGCTTTCTTT	CASSRRADLNTEAFF
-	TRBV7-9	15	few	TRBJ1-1	TGTGCCAGCAGCTCCGGCCAGGGGAGGAACACTGAAGCTTTCTTT	CASSSGQGRNTEAFF
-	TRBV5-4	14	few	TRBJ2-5	TGTGCCAGCAGCCGTGGCGGGGACGGAGAGACCCAGTACTTC	CASSRGGDGETQYF
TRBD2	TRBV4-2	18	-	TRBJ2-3	TGTGCCAGCAGCCAAGAAAGAGGAGCGGGAGATGGGACAGATACGCAGTATTTT	CASSQERGAGDGTDTQYF
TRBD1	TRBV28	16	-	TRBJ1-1	TGTGCCAGCAGTTTATTACCAGGGGGCAGGGGGACTGAAGCTTTCTTT	CASSLLPGGRGTEAFF
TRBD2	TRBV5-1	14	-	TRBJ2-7	TGCGCCAGCAGCTCGGTAGCGGGAGCCTTTGAGCAGTACTTC	CASSSVAGAFEQYF
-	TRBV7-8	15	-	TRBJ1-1	TGTGCCAGCAGCTTAGGGGGACGGTGGAACACTGAAGCTTTCTTT	CASSLGGRWNTEAFF
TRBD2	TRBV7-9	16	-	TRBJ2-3	TGTGCCAGCACCCGCGGGGGGAGGGGTTCCACAGATACGCAGTATTTT	CASTRGGRGSTDTQYF
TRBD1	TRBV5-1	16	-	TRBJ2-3	TGCGCCAGCAGCACGGGACAGGGGACGATAACAGATACGCAGTATTTT	CASSTGQGTITDTQYF
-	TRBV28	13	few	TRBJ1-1	TGTGCCAGCAGTTTAGGGGAGAACACTGAAGCTTTCTTT	CASSLGENTEAFF
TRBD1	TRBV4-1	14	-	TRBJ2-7	TGCGCCAGCAGCCAAGGACAGGGGAGCTACGAGCAGTACTTC	CASSQGQGSYEQYF
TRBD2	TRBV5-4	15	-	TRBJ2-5	TGTGCCAGCAGCTTGGCGGCGGGAGGGCCGCAGACCCAGTACTTC	CASSLAAGGPQTQYF
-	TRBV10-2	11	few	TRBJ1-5	TGCGCCAGCAGTGATTCCCGGGCCCAGCATTTT	CASSDSRAQHF
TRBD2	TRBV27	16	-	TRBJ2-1	TGTGCCAGCAGTTTATTGAGCGGGAGTTCCTACAATGAGCAGTTCTTC	CASSLLSGSSYNEQFF
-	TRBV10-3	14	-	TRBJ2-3	TGTGCCATCAGTGAGGGGGTTACGGCTGATACGCAGTATTTT	CAISEGVTADTQYF
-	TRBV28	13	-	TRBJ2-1	TGTGCCAGCATGGGTTGGTCTTCTGATGAGCAGTTCTTC	CASMGWSSDEQFF
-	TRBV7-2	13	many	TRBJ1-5	TGTGCCAGCAGCTTCTATAGCAATCAGCCCCAGCATTTT	CASSFYSNQPQHF
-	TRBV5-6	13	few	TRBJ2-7	TGTGCCAGCAGCTTGGGGGAGTTCTACGAGCAGTACTTC	CASSLGEFYEQYF
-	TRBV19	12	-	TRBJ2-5	TGTGCCAGTAGTTTCGGGAAAGAGACCCAGTACTTC	CASSFGKETQYF
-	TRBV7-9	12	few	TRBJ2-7	TGTGCCAGCAGCGAGGAGGTCTACGAGCAGTACTTC	CASSEEVYEQYF
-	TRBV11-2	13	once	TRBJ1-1	TGTGCCAGCAGCTTAGTCAGGGACGGTGAAGCTTTCTTT	CASSLVRDGEAFF
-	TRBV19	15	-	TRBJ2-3	TGTGCCAGTAGTTCGTACCTAAGGGGCACAGATACGCAGTATTTT	CASSSYLRGTDTQYF
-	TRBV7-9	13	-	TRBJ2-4	TGTGCCAGCAGCCCTCCCGTGGTAGACATTCAGTACTTC	CASSPPVVDIQYF
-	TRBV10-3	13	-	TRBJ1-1	TGTGCCATTAAAATAGGGGCAGACACTGAAGCTTTCTTT	CAIKIGADTEAFF
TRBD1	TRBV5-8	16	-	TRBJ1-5	TGTGCCAGCAGTTCACAGGGGGCGCGAAACAATCAGCCCCAGCATTTT	CASSSQGARNNQPQHF
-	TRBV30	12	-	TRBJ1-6	TGTGCCTGGAGTTGGGCCAATTCACCCCTCCACTTT	CAWSWANSPLHF
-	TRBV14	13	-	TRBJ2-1	TGTGCCAGCAGCCAAGATGCCACAGCTGAGCAGTTCTTC	CASSQDATAEQFF
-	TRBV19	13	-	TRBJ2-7	TGTGCCAGTAGTACTACTACACCCTACGAGCAGTACTTC	CASSTTTPYEQYF
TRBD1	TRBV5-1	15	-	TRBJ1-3	TGCGCCAGCAGCTGGGGACAGTTCTCTGGAAACACCATATATTTT	CASSWGQFSGNTIYF
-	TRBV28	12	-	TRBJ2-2	TGTGCCAGCAGCTCCTATACCGGGGAGCTGTTTTTT	CASSSYTGELFF
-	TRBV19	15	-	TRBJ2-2	TGTGCCAGTAGTATATCGCAGGGGATATCCAGGGAGCTGTTTTTT	CASSISQGISRELFF